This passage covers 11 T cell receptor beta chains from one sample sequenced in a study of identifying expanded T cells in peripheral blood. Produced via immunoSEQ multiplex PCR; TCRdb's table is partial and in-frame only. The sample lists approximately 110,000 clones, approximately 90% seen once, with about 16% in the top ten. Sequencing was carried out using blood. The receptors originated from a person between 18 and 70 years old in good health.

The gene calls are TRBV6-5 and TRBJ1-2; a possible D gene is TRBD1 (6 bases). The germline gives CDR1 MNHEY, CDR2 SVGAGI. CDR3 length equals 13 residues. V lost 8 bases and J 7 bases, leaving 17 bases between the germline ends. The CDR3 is CASRLPGTIGYTF. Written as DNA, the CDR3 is TGTGCCAGCCGATTACCCGGGACAATTGGCTACACCTTC.

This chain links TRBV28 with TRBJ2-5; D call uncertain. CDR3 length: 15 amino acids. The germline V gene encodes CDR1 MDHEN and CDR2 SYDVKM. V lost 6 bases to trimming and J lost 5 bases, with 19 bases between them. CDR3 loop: CASSNNPTGGETQYF. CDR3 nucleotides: TGTGCCAGCAGCAACAACCCCACGGGTGGGGAGACCCAGTACTTC.

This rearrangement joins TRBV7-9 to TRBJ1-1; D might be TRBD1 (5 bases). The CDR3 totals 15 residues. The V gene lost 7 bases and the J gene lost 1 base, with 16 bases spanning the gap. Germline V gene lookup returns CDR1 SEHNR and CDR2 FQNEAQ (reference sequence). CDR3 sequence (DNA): TGTGCCAGCATCCCCGGGGGGAGTAAGAACACTGAAGCTTTCTTT. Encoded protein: CASIPGGSKNTEAFF.

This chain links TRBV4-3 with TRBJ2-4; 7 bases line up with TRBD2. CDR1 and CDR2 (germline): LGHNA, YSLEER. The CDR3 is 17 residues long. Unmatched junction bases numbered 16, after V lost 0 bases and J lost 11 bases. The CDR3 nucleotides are TGCGCCAGCAGCCAAGATTGGGGGAGGGGACCCCTCGTAGTTCAGTACTTC. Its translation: CASSQDWGRGPLVVQYF.

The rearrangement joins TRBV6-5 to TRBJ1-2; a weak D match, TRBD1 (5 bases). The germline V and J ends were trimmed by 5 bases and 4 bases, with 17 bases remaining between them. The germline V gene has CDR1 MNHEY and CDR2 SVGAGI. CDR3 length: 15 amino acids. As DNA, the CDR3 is TGTGCCAGCAGTCAAACCAGCCAGGGCAGCTATGGCTACACCTTC. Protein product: CASSQTSQGSYGYTF.

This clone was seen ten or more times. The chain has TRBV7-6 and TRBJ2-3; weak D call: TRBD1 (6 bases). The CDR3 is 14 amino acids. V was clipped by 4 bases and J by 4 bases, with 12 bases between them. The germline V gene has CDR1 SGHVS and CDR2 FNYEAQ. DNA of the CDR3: TGTGCCAGCAGCTCAAATCCAGGGGCAGATACGCAGTATTTT. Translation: CASSSNPGADTQYF.

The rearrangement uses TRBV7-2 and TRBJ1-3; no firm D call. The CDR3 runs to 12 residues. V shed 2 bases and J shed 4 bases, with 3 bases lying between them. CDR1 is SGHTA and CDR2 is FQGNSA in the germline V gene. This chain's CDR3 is CASSLWGNTIYF. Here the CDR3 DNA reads TGTGCCAGCAGCTTATGGGGAAACACCATATATTTT.

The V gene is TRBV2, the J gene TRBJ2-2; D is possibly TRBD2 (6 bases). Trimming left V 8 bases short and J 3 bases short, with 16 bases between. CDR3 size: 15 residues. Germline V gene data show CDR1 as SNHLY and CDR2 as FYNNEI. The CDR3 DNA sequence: TGTGCCAGCCGCAGGAGGGACTCGGACACCGGGGAGCTGTTTTTT. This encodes CASRRRDSDTGELFF.

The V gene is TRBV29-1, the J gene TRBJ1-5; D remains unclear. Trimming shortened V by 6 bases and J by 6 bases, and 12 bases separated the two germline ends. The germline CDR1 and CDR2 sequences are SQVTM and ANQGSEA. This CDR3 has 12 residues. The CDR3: CSVGRVGQPQHF. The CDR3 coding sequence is TGCAGCGTGGGGAGGGTTGGTCAGCCCCAGCATTTT.

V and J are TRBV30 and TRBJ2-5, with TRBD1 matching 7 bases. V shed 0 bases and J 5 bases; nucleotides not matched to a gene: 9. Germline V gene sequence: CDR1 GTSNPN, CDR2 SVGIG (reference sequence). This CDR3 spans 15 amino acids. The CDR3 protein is CAWSVLRGRRETQYF. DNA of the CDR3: TGTGCCTGGAGTGTATTGAGGGGGCGTCGGGAGACCCAGTACTTC.

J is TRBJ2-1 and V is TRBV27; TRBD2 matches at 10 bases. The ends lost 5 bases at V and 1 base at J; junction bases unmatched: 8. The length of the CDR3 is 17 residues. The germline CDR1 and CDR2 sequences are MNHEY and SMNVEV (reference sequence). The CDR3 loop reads CASSPLAGGPSYNEQFF. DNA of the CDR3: TGTGCCAGCAGTCCTTTAGCGGGGGGCCCTTCCTACAATGAGCAGTTCTTC.